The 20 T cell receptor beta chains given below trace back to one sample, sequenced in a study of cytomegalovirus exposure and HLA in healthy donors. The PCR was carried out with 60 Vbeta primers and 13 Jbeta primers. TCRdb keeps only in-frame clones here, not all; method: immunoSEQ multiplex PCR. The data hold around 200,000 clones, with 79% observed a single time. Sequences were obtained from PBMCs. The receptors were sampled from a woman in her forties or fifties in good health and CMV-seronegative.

CDR3 loop: CASSISGQDFYEQYF. The CDR3 DNA reads as TGTGCCAGTAGTATCTCTGGACAGGATTTCTACGAGCAGTACTTC. V gene TRBV19 combines with J gene TRBJ2-7; TRBD1 matches at 7 bases. The V segment lost 3 bases and the J segment 3 bases; nucleotides outside the gene matches: 8. The germline CDR1 and CDR2 sequences are LNHDA and SQIVND (reference sequence). The CDR3 loop spans 15 amino acids.

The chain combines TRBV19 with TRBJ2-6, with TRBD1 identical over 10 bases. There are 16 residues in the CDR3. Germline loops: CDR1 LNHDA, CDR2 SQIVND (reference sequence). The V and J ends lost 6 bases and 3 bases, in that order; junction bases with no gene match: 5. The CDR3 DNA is TGTGCCAGTAGGATGACAGGGGGCCGTGGGGCCAACGTCCTGACTTTC. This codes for CASRMTGGRGANVLTF.

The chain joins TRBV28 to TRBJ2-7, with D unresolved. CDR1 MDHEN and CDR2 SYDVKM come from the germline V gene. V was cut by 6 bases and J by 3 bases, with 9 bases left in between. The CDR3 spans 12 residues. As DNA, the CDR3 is TGTGCCAGCAGGGGCAAAGGCTACGAGCAGTACTTC. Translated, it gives CASRGKGYEQYF.

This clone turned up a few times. CDR3 region: CASSTYEGGVFFDEQFF. CDR3 in DNA: TGTGCCAGCAGTACCTATGAGGGGGGGGTCTTTTTTGATGAGCAGTTCTTC. The V and J genes are TRBV25-1 and TRBJ2-1, with D tentatively TRBD2 (7 bases). V was cut by 5 bases and J by 8 bases, with 25 bases left in between. Per the germline V gene, CDR1 is MGHDK and CDR2 is SYGVNS. This CDR3 has 17 amino acids.

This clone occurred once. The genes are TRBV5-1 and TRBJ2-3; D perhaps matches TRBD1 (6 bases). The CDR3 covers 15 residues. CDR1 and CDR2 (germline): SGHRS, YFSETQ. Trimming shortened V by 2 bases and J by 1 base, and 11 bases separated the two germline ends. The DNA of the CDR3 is TGCGCCAGCAGCTTTTTAGGGGGTGGCACAGATACGCAGTATTTT. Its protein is CASSFLGGGTDTQYF.

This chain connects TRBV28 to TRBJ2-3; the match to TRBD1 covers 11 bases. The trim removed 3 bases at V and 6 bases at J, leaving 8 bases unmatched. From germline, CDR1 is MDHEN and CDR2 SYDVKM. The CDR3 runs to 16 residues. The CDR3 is CASSFHGTGGPDTQYF. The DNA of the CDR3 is TGTGCCAGCAGTTTTCACGGGACAGGGGGTCCGGATACGCAGTATTTT.

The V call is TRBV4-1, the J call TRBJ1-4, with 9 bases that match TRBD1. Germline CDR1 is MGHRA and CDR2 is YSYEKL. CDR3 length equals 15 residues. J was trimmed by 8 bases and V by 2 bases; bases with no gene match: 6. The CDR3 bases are TGCGCCAGCAGCCAACCACAGGGGGCAAGGGAAAAACTGTTTTTT. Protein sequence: CASSQPQGAREKLFF.

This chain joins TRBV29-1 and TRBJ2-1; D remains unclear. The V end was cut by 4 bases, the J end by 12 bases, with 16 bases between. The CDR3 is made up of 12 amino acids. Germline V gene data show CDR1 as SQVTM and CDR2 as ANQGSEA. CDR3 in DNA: TGCAGCGTTGGCGGTATAACTCTGGGGCAGTTCTTC. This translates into CSVGGITLGQFF.

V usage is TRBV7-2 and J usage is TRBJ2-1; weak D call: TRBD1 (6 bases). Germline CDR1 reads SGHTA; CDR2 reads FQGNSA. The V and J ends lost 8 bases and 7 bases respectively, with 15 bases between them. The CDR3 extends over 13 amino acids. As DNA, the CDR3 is TGTGCCAGCGGACTTAAGAGGGGGAATGAGCAGTTCTTC. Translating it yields CASGLKRGNEQFF. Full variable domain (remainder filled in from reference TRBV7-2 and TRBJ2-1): GAGVSQSPSNKVTEKGKDVELRCDPISGHTALYWYRQSLGQGLEFLIYFQGNSAPDKSGLPSDRFSAERTGGSVSTLTIQRTQQEDSAVYLCASGLKRGNEQFFGPGTRLTVL.

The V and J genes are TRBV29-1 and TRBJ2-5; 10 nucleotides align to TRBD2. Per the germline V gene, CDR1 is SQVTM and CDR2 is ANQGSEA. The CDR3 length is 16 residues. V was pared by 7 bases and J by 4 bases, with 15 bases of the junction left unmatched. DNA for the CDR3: TGCAGCGCCGAGGTTGGAGCGGGAGGGCCTGGAGAGACCCAGTACTTC. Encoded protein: CSAEVGAGGPGETQYF.

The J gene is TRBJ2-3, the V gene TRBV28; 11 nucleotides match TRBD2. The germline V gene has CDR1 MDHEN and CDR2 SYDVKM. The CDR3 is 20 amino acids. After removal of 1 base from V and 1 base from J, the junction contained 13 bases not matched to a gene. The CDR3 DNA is TGTGCCAGCAGTTTATCCCTTTTAGCGGGAGGGCCCTCAGGCACAGATACGCAGTATTTT. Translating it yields CASSLSLLAGGPSGTDTQYF.

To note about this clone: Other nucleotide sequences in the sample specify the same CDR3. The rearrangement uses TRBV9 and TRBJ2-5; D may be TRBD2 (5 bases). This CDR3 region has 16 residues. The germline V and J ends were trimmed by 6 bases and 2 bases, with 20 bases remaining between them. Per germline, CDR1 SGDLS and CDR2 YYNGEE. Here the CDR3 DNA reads TGTGCCAGCACTCCCGGCGGGCTACCTCTTCAAGAGACCCAGTACTTC. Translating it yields CASTPGGLPLQETQYF.

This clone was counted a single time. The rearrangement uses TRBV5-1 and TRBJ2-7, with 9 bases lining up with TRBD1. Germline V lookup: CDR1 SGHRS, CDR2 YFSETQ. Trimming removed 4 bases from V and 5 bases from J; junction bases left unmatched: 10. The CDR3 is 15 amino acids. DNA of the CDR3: TGCGCCAGCAGCCCCCCGGGACAGGGTAGGAACGAGCAGTACTTC. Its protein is CASSPPGQGRNEQYF.

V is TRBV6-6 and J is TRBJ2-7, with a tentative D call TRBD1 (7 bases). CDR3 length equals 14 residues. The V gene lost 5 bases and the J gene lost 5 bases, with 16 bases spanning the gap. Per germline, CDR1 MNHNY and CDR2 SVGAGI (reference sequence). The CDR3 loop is CASSRVQGRHEQYF. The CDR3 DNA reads TGTGCCAGCAGTAGGGTACAGGGGAGGCACGAGCAGTACTTC.

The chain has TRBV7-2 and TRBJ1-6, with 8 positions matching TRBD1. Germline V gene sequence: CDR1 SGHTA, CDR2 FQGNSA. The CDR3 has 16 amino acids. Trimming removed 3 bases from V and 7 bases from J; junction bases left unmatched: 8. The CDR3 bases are TGTGCCAGCAGCTTCATAACCGGGACAGGAAATTCACCCCTCCACTTT. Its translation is CASSFITGTGNSPLHF.

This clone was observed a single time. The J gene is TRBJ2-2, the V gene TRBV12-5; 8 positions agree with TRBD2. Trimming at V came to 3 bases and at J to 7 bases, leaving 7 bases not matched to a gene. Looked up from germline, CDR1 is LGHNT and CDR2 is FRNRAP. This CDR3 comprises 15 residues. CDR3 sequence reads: CASGFERGGSGELFF. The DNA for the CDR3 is TGTGCTAGTGGTTTTGAACGGGGGGGCAGCGGGGAGCTGTTTTTT.

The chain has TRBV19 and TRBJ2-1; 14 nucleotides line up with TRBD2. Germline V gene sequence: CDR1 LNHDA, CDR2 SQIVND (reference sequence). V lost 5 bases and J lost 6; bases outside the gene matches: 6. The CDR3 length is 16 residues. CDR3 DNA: TGTGCCAGTAGTCCCGCGACTAGCGGGAGGGGCAATGAGCAGTTCTTC. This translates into CASSPATSGRGNEQFF.

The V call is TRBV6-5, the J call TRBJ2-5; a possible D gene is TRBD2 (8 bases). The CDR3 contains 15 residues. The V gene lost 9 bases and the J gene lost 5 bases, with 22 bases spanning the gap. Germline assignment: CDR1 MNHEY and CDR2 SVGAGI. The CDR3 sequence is CASAGGSGVKETQYF. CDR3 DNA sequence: TGTGCCAGTGCAGGGGGTAGCGGGGTGAAGGAGACCCAGTACTTC.

The CDR3 DNA follows: TGTGCCAGCAGCTTAGTGGCAGGGATAGGTGGCTACACCTTC. As protein: CASSLVAGIGGYTF. The rearrangement joins TRBV7-9 to TRBJ1-2; tentative D call: TRBD1 (5 bases). Trimming removed 1 base at V and 7 bases at J, with 13 bases between. The length of the CDR3 is 14 residues. Germline CDR1 SEHNR, CDR2 FQNEAQ (reference sequence). The full variable domain, completed using reference TRBV7-9 and TRBJ1-2, is DTGVSQNPRHKITKRGQNVTFRCDPISEHNRLYWYRQTLGQGPEFLTYFQNEAQLEKSRLLSDRFSAERPKGSFSTLEIQRTEQGDSAMYLCASSLVAGIGGYTFGSGTRLTVV.

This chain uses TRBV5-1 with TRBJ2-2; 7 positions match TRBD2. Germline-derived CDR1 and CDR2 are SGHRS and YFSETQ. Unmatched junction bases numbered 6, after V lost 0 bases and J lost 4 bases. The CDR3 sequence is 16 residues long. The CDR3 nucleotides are TGCGCCAGCAGCTTGGCCTCGGGGGGACTCACCGGGGAGCTGTTTTTT. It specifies CASSLASGGLTGELFF.